This TCR beta chain derives from a study of cytomegalovirus exposure and HLA in healthy donors. Study at large: Of a few hundred genotyped donors, more than 75% clustered with self-reported Caucasian donors.

Amplification used 60 Vbeta primers and 13 Jbeta primers. Method: immunoSEQ multiplex PCR; TCRdb's copy keeps in-frame clones and lacks some. The sample lists around 130,000 clones, roughly 74% occurring once. The sample was PBMCs. The clonotype was recovered from a man between 35 and 55 years old in good health and CMV-seropositive.

Written as DNA, the CDR3 is TGCGCCAGCAGCTCCAGCGGGAGTGGTCGGACCTACGAGCAGTACTTC. Its protein product is CASSSSGSGRTYEQYF. The V call is TRBV5-1, the J call TRBJ2-7; 8 positions agree with TRBD2. Germline lookup yields CDR1 SGHRS and CDR2 YFSETQ. V was pared by 3 bases and J by 2 bases, with 10 bases of the junction left unmatched. The CDR3 contains 16 residues.